Below, 19 T cell receptor beta chains from the same sample are listed, as sequenced in a study of cytomegalovirus exposure and HLA in healthy donors. PCR primers comprised 60 Vbeta and 13 Jbeta primers. Here immunoSEQ multiplex PCR was the method, and the copy in TCRdb shows in-frame clones only, minus some. Counted here are some 130,000 clones, 60% to 80% occurring once; the ten biggest clones make up 2% to 2.5%. The specimen sequenced was PBMCs. The receptors derive from a man aged 25-40 years in good health and CMV-seronegative.

The chain is built from TRBV2 and TRBJ1-4, with 8 bases lining up with TRBD1. J lost 7 bases, V lost 7 bases, and 8 bases had no gene match. This CDR3 comprises 14 residues. CDR1 SNHLY and CDR2 FYNNEI come from the germline V gene. The CDR3 is CASTPGQVVEKLFF. For the CDR3, the DNA is TGTGCCAGCACCCCGGGACAGGTGGTTGAAAAACTGTTTTTT.

This clone occurred a few times. The chain combines TRBV29-1 with TRBJ1-2; D possibly corresponds to TRBD1 (5 bases). Germline V gives CDR1 SQVTM, CDR2 ANQGSEA. Trimming removed 4 bases from V and 2 bases from J, with 11 bases in between. The CDR3 spans 13 residues. The CDR3 spells CSVAPTENYGYTF. CDR3 sequence (DNA): TGCAGCGTTGCACCGACAGAGAACTATGGCTACACCTTC.

This clone was counted only a few times. The chain combines TRBV7-9 with TRBJ1-1, with D possibly matching TRBD1 (5 bases). This CDR3 region has 14 residues. Trimming stripped 2 bases from V and 4 bases from J, with 11 bases between. Germline values: CDR1 SEHNR, CDR2 FQNEAQ (reference sequence). In nucleotides, the CDR3 is TGTGCCAGCAGCTTACAGGGATCACGCACTGAAGCTTTCTTT. It codes for CASSLQGSRTEAFF.

The CDR3 region has the DNA TGCAGAGCCGGGACAGGGTACTTC. Translation gives CRAGTGYF. This chain joins TRBV20-1 and TRBJ2-5, with 8 bases identical to TRBD1. The germline CDR1 and CDR2 sequences are DFQATT and SNEGSKA (reference sequence). The CDR3 length is 8 residues.

The rearrangement uses TRBV7-2 and TRBJ2-3; TRBD2 aligns across 9 bases. The CDR3 consists of 17 residues. Germline-derived CDR1 and CDR2 are SGHTA and FQGNSA. V was pared by 5 bases and J by 1 base, with 10 bases of the junction left unmatched. Here the CDR3 DNA reads TGTGCCAGCAGCGGACGCCCTAGCGGGGAGGGCACAGATACGCAGTATTTT. It encodes CASSGRPSGEGTDTQYF.

This clone was observed a handful of times. Here the CDR3 DNA reads TGTGCCACCTGGACTCCCGGCCCCTACGAGCAGTACTTC. The encoded protein is CATWTPGPYEQYF. V is TRBV27 and J is TRBJ2-7; D is perhaps TRBD2 (5 bases). The CDR3 has 13 residues. V dropped 10 bases and J dropped 2 bases, with 15 bases sitting between them. Germline loops: CDR1 MNHEY, CDR2 SMNVEV (reference sequence).

The J gene is TRBJ2-1, the V gene TRBV7-8; D is perhaps TRBD2 (7 bases). The CDR3 length is 17 residues. CDR1 is SGHVS and CDR2 is FQNEAQ in the germline V gene. V lost 5 bases and J 0 bases, leaving 17 bases between the germline ends. The CDR3 nucleotides read TGTGCCAGCAGCCCAGGAGGGGGGGGGAGCTCCTACAATGAGCAGTTCTTC. It encodes CASSPGGGGSSYNEQFF.

The chain has TRBV15 and TRBJ2-1, with a possible D match to TRBD1 (5 bases). V lost 2 bases, J lost 9 bases, and 8 bases lay in between. The CDR3 consists of 12 residues. The germline V gene has CDR1 LNHNV and CDR2 YYDKDF (reference sequence). The CDR3: CATSRLGAEQFF. For the CDR3, the DNA is TGTGCCACCAGCAGACTAGGGGCTGAGCAGTTCTTC.

The CDR3 is CASSQPVAGGKANYGYTF. The CDR3 DNA reads TGTGCCAGCAGCCAACCGGTGGCAGGGGGCAAAGCTAACTATGGCTACACCTTC. The chain links TRBV7-2 to TRBJ1-2; 8 bases align to TRBD1. Per the germline V gene, CDR1 is SGHTA and CDR2 is FQGNSA. The CDR3 contains 18 residues. J was trimmed by 0 bases and V by 5 bases; bases with no gene match: 14.

This chain links TRBV19 with TRBJ2-1, with a weak D call TRBD2 (6 bases). Germline CDR1 LNHDA, CDR2 SQIVND (reference sequence). The germline V and J ends were trimmed by 3 bases and 5 bases, with 14 bases remaining between them. CDR3 size: 15 residues. CDR3 DNA: TGTGCCAGTAGTATCGGTACTAGCACCCACAATGAGCAGTTCTTC. This gives the protein CASSIGTSTHNEQFF. The whole variable domain, remainder taken from reference TRBV19 and TRBJ2-1, is DGGITQSPKYLFRKEGQNVTLSCEQNLNHDAMYWYRQDPGQGLRLIYYSQIVNDFQKGDIAEGYSVSREKKESFPLTVTSAQKNPTAFYLCASSIGTSTHNEQFFGPGTRLTVL.

The chain is built from TRBV18 and TRBJ1-5; D unclear. Trimming removed 3 bases at V and 4 bases at J, with 7 bases between. The CDR3 contains 13 residues. Germline lookup yields CDR1 KGHSH and CDR2 LQKENI. The CDR3 protein is CASSPAANQPQHF. The DNA of the CDR3 is TGTGCCAGCTCACCCGCCGCGAATCAGCCCCAGCATTTT.

This clone showed up just once. The chain combines TRBV7-9 with TRBJ2-7; 13 bases match TRBD2. J gave up 0 bases and V 3 bases, and 11 bases lay outside the gene matches. The CDR3 contains 19 residues. CDR1 and CDR2 (germline): SEHNR, FQNEAQ (reference sequence). The CDR3 reads CASSFFWTSGRDSSYEQYF. In DNA form, the CDR3 reads TGTGCCAGCAGCTTCTTTTGGACTAGCGGGAGAGACAGCTCCTACGAGCAGTACTTC.

The genes are TRBV28 and TRBJ1-1; 7 bases map to TRBD1. This CDR3 has 13 residues. Germline lookup yields CDR1 MDHEN and CDR2 SYDVKM. The V segment lost 5 bases and the J segment 1 base; nucleotides outside the gene matches: 1. Here the CDR3 DNA reads TGTGCCAGCAGTCCAGGGGGGAACACTGAAGCTTTCTTT. Translation gives CASSPGGNTEAFF.

This clone was recorded a few times. The rearrangement uses TRBV7-8 and TRBJ1-3; D gene unclear. Trimming left V 3 bases short and J 0 bases short, with 9 bases between. This CDR3 spans 15 amino acids. Germline V gene lookup returns CDR1 SGHVS and CDR2 FQNEAQ. This chain's CDR3 is CASSFGSGSGNTIYF. Written as DNA, the CDR3 is TGTGCCAGCAGCTTCGGGTCTGGCTCTGGAAACACCATATATTTT.

This sequence joins TRBV18 and TRBJ1-3; 10 positions match TRBD1. Unmatched junction bases numbered 6, after V lost 4 bases and J lost 3 bases. Germline V CDR1 and CDR2: KGHSH, LQKENI. This CDR3 spans 16 amino acids. CDR3 loop: CASSRTGTGVGNTIYF. Written as DNA, the CDR3 is TGTGCCAGCTCACGAACCGGGACAGGGGTTGGAAACACCATATATTTT.

This clone was counted once. The chain links TRBV7-2 to TRBJ2-5; the D gene is possibly TRBD2 (5 bases). Trimming pared 2 bases from V and 5 bases from J, leaving 12 bases between. The length of the CDR3 is 14 residues. Germline CDR1 is SGHTA and CDR2 is FQGNSA. The CDR3 reads CASSLRTPFETQYF. The CDR3 DNA reads TGTGCCAGCAGCTTAAGGACTCCCTTCGAGACCCAGTACTTC.

This rearrangement joins TRBV6-6 to TRBJ2-2; 8 nucleotides match TRBD2. Germline lookup yields CDR1 MNHNY and CDR2 SVGAGI (reference sequence). The CDR3 is made up of 16 amino acids. V trimming: 4 bases; J trimming: 5 bases; junction bases outside the gene matches: 9. The CDR3 spells CASSSNGLAGTGELFF. As DNA, the CDR3 is TGTGCCAGCAGTTCAAATGGACTAGCAGGAACCGGGGAGCTGTTTTTT.

The chain joins TRBV19 to TRBJ2-7, with D tentatively TRBD1 (5 bases). Germline CDR1 is LNHDA and CDR2 is SQIVND (reference sequence). Trimming cost V 4 bases and J 0 bases, with 10 bases left between them. The CDR3 length is 14 residues. CDR3 protein: CASSTQVSSYEQYF. The DNA of the CDR3 is TGTGCCAGTAGTACACAGGTCAGCTCCTACGAGCAGTACTTC.

The chain recombines TRBV19 with TRBJ1-1, with D possibly TRBD1 on 5 matching bases. Trimming took 7 bases from V and 1 from J, leaving 16 bases between them. The CDR3 is 15 amino acids. CDR1 is LNHDA and CDR2 is SQIVND in the germline V gene (reference sequence). The CDR3 region is CASKEQGWENTEAFF. CDR3 sequence (DNA): TGTGCCAGTAAGGAGCAGGGCTGGGAGAACACTGAAGCTTTCTTT.